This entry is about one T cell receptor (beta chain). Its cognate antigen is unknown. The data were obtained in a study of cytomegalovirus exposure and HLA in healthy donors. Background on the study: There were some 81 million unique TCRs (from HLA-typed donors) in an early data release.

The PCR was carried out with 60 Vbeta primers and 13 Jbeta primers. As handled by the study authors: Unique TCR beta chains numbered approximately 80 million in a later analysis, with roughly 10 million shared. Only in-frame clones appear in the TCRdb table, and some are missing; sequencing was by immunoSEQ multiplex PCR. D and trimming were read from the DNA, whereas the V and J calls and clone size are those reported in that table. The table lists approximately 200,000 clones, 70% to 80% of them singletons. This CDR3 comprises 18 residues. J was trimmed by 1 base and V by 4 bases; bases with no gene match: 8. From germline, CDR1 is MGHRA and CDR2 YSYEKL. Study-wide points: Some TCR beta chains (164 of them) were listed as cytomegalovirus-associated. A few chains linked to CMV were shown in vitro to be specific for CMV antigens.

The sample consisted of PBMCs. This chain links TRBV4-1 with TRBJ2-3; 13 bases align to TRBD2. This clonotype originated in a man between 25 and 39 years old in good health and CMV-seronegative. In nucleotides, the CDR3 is TGCGCCAGCAGCCTCCAACTAGCGGGAGGGCCGGGCACAGATACGCAGTATTTT. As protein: CASSLQLAGGPGTDTQYF.